This T cell receptor (beta chain) was recorded in a study of CD8 T cells in ankylosing spondylitis. CDR1 and CDR2 from the germline V gene are MGHDK and SYGVNS. Between the trimmed V and J ends, which lost 4 bases and 4 bases, there was a span of 7 bases. The CDR3 totals 12 residues. TCRdb fed the 5' RACE reads into MiXCR, producing one record per CDR3 protein. The sample gives approximately 60,000 distinct CDR3 sequences, under 7.5% of which show up once; just under 5% is in the top ten. V usage is TRBV25-1 and J usage is TRBJ1-2, with a weak D call TRBD1 (5 bases). Sequenced material: synovial fluid, either unsorted or a sorted T cell fraction (not recorded which). The receptor was derived from a male donor with ankylosing spondylitis. The CDR3 nucleotides read TGTGCCAGCAGTGTAGACAGCTATGGCTACACCTTC. It encodes CASSVDSYGYTF.